Below, 32 T cell receptor beta chains from the same sample are listed, as sequenced in a study of cytomegalovirus exposure and HLA in healthy donors. The PCR ran on 60 Vbeta and 13 Jbeta primers. The method was immunoSEQ multiplex PCR; TCRdb's version includes in-frame clones alone and lacks a portion of them. In all, the sample yields roughly 200,000 clones. The sample taken for sequencing was PBMCs. These receptors were obtained from a girl between 2 and 10 years old in good health and CMV-seropositive.

The chain is built from TRBV4-1 and TRBJ2-2; no reliable D call. The germline CDR1 and CDR2 sequences are MGHRA and YSYEKL. This CDR3 comprises 14 residues. V lost 0 bases, J lost 4 bases, and 6 bases lay in between. The CDR3 here is CASSQDQATGELFF. Written as DNA, the CDR3 is TGCGCCAGCAGCCAAGATCAGGCCACCGGGGAGCTGTTTTTT.

V is TRBV5-1 and J is TRBJ2-3; 9 bases are a match to TRBD1. The CDR3 sequence is 14 residues long. The J segment lost 8 bases and the V segment lost 4 bases, leaving 8 bases of the junction unmatched. Germline CDR1 is SGHRS and CDR2 is YFSETQ. The CDR3 DNA sequence: TGCGCCAGCAGCCCCTCAACGGACAGGGGTACGCAGTATTTT. Its translation: CASSPSTDRGTQYF.

The chain combines TRBV2 with TRBJ2-7; D gene ambiguous. The V and J ends lost 6 bases and 1 base respectively, with 4 bases between them. The germline V gene has CDR1 SNHLY and CDR2 FYNNEI. CDR3 length: 11 residues. The CDR3 loop reads CASSYSYEQYF. CDR3 sequence (DNA): TGTGCCAGCAGCTATTCCTACGAGCAGTACTTC.

The chain joins TRBV14 to TRBJ1-6; D gene uncertain. Deletions cut 2 bases from V and 4 bases from J, with 3 bases between. The CDR3 runs 13 residues. CDR1 is SGHDN and CDR2 is FVKESK in the germline V gene. Here the CDR3 DNA reads TGTGCCAGCAGCCAACTTTATAATTCACCCCTCCACTTT. This gives the protein CASSQLYNSPLHF. Supplemented by reference TRBV14 and TRBJ1-6, the full variable domain reads EAGVTQFPSHSVIEKGQTVTLRCDPISGHDNLYWYRRVMGKEIKFLLHFVKESKQDESGMPNNRFLAERTGGTYSTLKVQPAELEDSGVYFCASSQLYNSPLHFGNGTRLTVT.

The chain carries TRBV5-8 and TRBJ1-5, with 7 bases that match TRBD1. Germline trimming cut 6 bases from V and 4 bases from J; bases unmatched to any gene: 4. Germline lookup yields CDR1 SGHTS and CDR2 YDEGEE. The CDR3 extends over 13 amino acids. The CDR3 is CASTMTGNQPQHF. CDR3 in DNA: TGTGCCAGCACTATGACAGGGAATCAGCCCCAGCATTTT.

This sequence joins TRBV5-6 and TRBJ2-7; D is possibly TRBD2 (5 bases). CDR3 length: 15 amino acids. Per germline, CDR1 SGHDT and CDR2 YYEEEE. The germline V and J ends were trimmed by 3 bases and 5 bases, with 18 bases remaining between them. The CDR3 coding sequence is TGTGCCAGCAGCTCTTCACTGAACTTGAGGGACGAGCAGTACTTC. Encoded protein: CASSSSLNLRDEQYF. Supplemented by reference TRBV5-6 and TRBJ2-7, the full variable domain reads DAGVTQSPTHLIKTRGQQVTLRCSPKSGHDTVSWYQQALGQGPQFIFQYYEEEERQRGNFPDRFSGHQFPNYSSELNVNALLLGDSALYLCASSSSLNLRDEQYFGPGTRLTVT.

V usage is TRBV27 and J usage is TRBJ1-1; the D gene is possibly TRBD1 (5 bases). Germline-derived CDR1 and CDR2 are MNHEY and SMNVEV (reference sequence). The CDR3 has 15 residues. V dropped 1 base and J dropped 4 bases, with 13 bases sitting between them. This CDR3 is CASSLFWGGGTEAFF. The CDR3 DNA is TGTGCCAGCAGTTTATTTTGGGGGGGAGGCACTGAAGCTTTCTTT.

The CDR3 loop reads CASNPLAFQETQYF. The CDR3, as DNA: TGTGCCAGCAACCCCCTAGCTTTCCAAGAGACCCAGTACTTC. The chain uses TRBV6-1 and TRBJ2-5, with D perhaps matching TRBD2 (5 bases). Germline-derived CDR1 and CDR2 are MNHNS and SASEGT. The CDR3 has 14 amino acids. The V gene lost 7 bases and the J gene lost 1 base, with 13 bases spanning the gap.

This rearrangement joins TRBV5-6 to TRBJ2-7, with D possibly being TRBD2 (5 bases). The germline CDR1 and CDR2 sequences are SGHDT and YYEEEE. The V end lost 4 bases, the J end lost 6 bases, and 14 bases lay between the germline ends. The CDR3 is 13 amino acids. Here the CDR3 DNA reads TGTGCCAGCAGCCCTATGAGGGTCCGCGAGCAGTACTTC. Amino acids: CASSPMRVREQYF.

The rearrangement joins TRBV19 to TRBJ2-7; 13 nucleotides match TRBD2. This CDR3 has 17 residues. CDR1 and CDR2 from the germline V gene are LNHDA and SQIVND (reference sequence). V shed 4 bases, J shed 4 bases, and the junction held 10 bases outside the gene matches. The CDR3 nucleotides read TGTGCCAGTAGTAGGTGGACTAGCGGGAGAAGGGGTTACGAGCAGTACTTC. Residues: CASSRWTSGRRGYEQYF.

This chain joins TRBV14 and TRBJ2-7, with TRBD2 matching 14 bases. V lost 3 bases and J lost 7; bases outside the gene matches: 5. The CDR3 totals 15 residues. Looked up from germline, CDR1 is SGHDN and CDR2 is FVKESK. CDR3 in amino acids: CASSQGTSGSYEQYF. CDR3 DNA sequence: TGTGCCAGCAGCCAGGGGACTAGCGGGAGTTATGAGCAGTACTTC. The variable domain in full, with the rest retrieved from reference TRBV14 and TRBJ2-7, is EAGVTQFPSHSVIEKGQTVTLRCDPISGHDNLYWYRRVMGKEIKFLLHFVKESKQDESGMPNNRFLAERTGGTYSTLKVQPAELEDSGVYFCASSQGTSGSYEQYFGPGTRLTVT.

To note about this clone: Germline and junction disagree at one end, which may indicate a read error. The chain joins TRBV15 to TRBJ2-7; D might be TRBD1 (6 bases). The germline V gene encodes CDR1 LNHNV and CDR2 YYDKDF (reference sequence). The CDR3 has 15 residues. CDR3 loop: CATSREQGQAYERYF. The CDR3 nucleotides are TGTGCCACCAGCAGGGAACAGGGCCAGGCCTACGAGCGGTACTTC.

The chain joins TRBV7-9 to TRBJ1-5; D unresolved. V was cut by 4 bases and J by 0 bases, with 10 bases left in between. Germline CDR1 reads SEHNR; CDR2 reads FQNEAQ (reference sequence). The CDR3 has 15 amino acids. Written as DNA, the CDR3 is TGTGCCAGCAGCTCACAGAGTTATAGCAATCAGCCCCAGCATTTT. Protein sequence: CASSSQSYSNQPQHF.

The V gene is TRBV5-1, the J gene TRBJ2-5, with TRBD1 matching over 10 bases. The CDR3 runs 15 residues. The germline gives CDR1 SGHRS, CDR2 YFSETQ. With 1 base clipped from V and 5 bases from J, the junction kept 5 bases outside the gene matches. The CDR3 reads CASSLQGTGAETQYF. CDR3 coding DNA: TGCGCCAGCAGCTTGCAGGGGACAGGGGCGGAGACCCAGTACTTC.

The chain employs TRBV19 and TRBJ1-1; 11 nucleotides match TRBD1. Germline lookup yields CDR1 LNHDA and CDR2 SQIVND (reference sequence). The ends lost 9 bases at V and 6 bases at J; junction bases unmatched: 21. The CDR3 loop spans 18 amino acids. The CDR3 loop is CASLPHGQGATLWAEAFF. The CDR3 bases are TGTGCCAGCTTACCTCATGGACAGGGGGCAACGTTGTGGGCTGAAGCTTTCTTT. Combining the CDR3 with reference TRBV19 and TRBJ1-1 gives the whole variable domain DGGITQSPKYLFRKEGQNVTLSCEQNLNHDAMYWYRQDPGQGLRLIYYSQIVNDFQKGDIAEGYSVSREKKESFPLTVTSAQKNPTAFYLCASLPHGQGATLWAEAFFGQGTRLTVV.

The chain links TRBV14 to TRBJ1-1, with 7 nucleotides matching TRBD1. The germline gives CDR1 SGHDN, CDR2 FVKESK. CDR3 length: 13 amino acids. Germline trimming cut 2 bases from V and 7 bases from J; bases unmatched to any gene: 4. The CDR3 region is CASSQTGTDEAFF. CDR3 coding DNA: TGTGCCAGCAGCCAAACTGGGACAGATGAAGCTTTCTTT.

The genes are TRBV14 and TRBJ2-5, with unresolved D. Germline V gene data show CDR1 as SGHDN and CDR2 as FVKESK. There are 12 residues in the CDR3. V shed 3 bases and J shed 4 bases, with 6 bases lying between them. The CDR3 reads CASSQSRETQYF. For the CDR3, the DNA is TGTGCCAGCAGCCAGTCCAGAGAGACCCAGTACTTC. Full variable domain (missing parts from reference TRBV14 and TRBJ2-5): EAGVTQFPSHSVIEKGQTVTLRCDPISGHDNLYWYRRVMGKEIKFLLHFVKESKQDESGMPNNRFLAERTGGTYSTLKVQPAELEDSGVYFCASSQSRETQYFGPGTRLLVL.

The chain couples TRBV10-2 to TRBJ1-1, with 9 bases identical to TRBD1. This CDR3 has 14 amino acids. V gave up 4 bases and J gave up 6 bases; unmatched junction bases: 6. Germline V gene sequence: CDR1 WSHSY, CDR2 SAAADI. The CDR3 DNA reads as TGCGCCAGCAGTGTGGGGACAGGGCGCTCTGAAGCTTTCTTT. As protein: CASSVGTGRSEAFF.

The V call is TRBV19, the J call TRBJ1-2; 7 bases agree with TRBD1. The germline V gene encodes CDR1 LNHDA and CDR2 SQIVND (reference sequence). This CDR3 region has 15 residues. Trimming cost V 5 bases and J 4 bases; bases outside gene matches: 10. As DNA, the CDR3 is TGTGCCAGTAGTGAGGCGGGACAGTCTGGCTATGGCTACACCTTC. Encoded protein: CASSEAGQSGYGYTF.

CDR3 protein: CASSYFLSQPGEQYF. Written as DNA, the CDR3 is TGTGCCAGCAGTTATTTTCTGAGTCAGCCCGGGGAGCAGTACTTC. The chain combines TRBV6-5 with TRBJ2-7; D not resolved. V dropped 3 bases and J dropped 7 bases, with 19 bases sitting between them. The CDR3 sequence is 15 residues long. The germline V gene has CDR1 MNHEY and CDR2 SVGAGI.

J is TRBJ2-7 and V is TRBV18; 9 bases align to TRBD1. V shed 6 bases, J shed 3 bases, and the junction held 12 bases outside the gene matches. Germline V lookup: CDR1 KGHSH, CDR2 LQKENI. CDR3 length: 16 residues. The CDR3 bases are TGTGCCAGCTCTCTGGTAGGGACAGGGAACGACTACGAGCAGTACTTC. Protein product: CASSLVGTGNDYEQYF.

The V and J genes are TRBV6-5 and TRBJ1-1; 7 bases line up with TRBD1. After removal of 6 bases from V and 5 bases from J, the junction contained 6 bases not matched to a gene. Germline V gene sequence: CDR1 MNHEY, CDR2 SVGAGI. The CDR3 covers 13 residues. CDR3 region: CASRMTGRTEAFF. The CDR3 DNA sequence: TGTGCCAGCAGGATGACAGGGCGGACTGAAGCTTTCTTT.

The chain joins TRBV5-1 to TRBJ2-3, with D possibly TRBD2 on 5 matching bases. Trimming took 9 bases from V and 2 from J, leaving 16 bases between them. The V gene's germline CDR1 is SGHRS and CDR2 YFSETQ. The length of the CDR3 is 14 residues. The DNA for the CDR3 is TGCGCCACACAAAGCGGAACCCACACAGATACGCAGTATTTT. Protein product: CATQSGTHTDTQYF.

The J gene is TRBJ1-1, the V gene TRBV5-4; D unresolved. CDR1 is SGHNT and CDR2 is YYREEE in the germline V gene (reference sequence). Trimming removed 0 bases at V and 0 bases at J, with 12 bases between. This CDR3 comprises 16 residues. Here the CDR3 reads CASSLGAGMMNTEAFF. DNA of the CDR3: TGTGCCAGCAGCTTGGGGGCAGGAATGATGAACACTGAAGCTTTCTTT. Full variable domain (outside the CDR3, taken from reference TRBV5-4 and TRBJ1-1): ETGVTQSPTHLIKTRGQQVTLRCSSQSGHNTVSWYQQALGQGPQFIFQYYREEENGRGNFPPRFSGLQFPNYSSELNVNALELDDSALYLCASSLGAGMMNTEAFFGQGTRLTVV.

V and J are TRBV27 and TRBJ1-5; D might be TRBD1 (6 bases). The CDR3 sequence is 15 residues long. Germline assignment: CDR1 MNHEY and CDR2 SMNVEV (reference sequence). With 2 bases removed from V and 3 bases from J, the gap between germline ends came to 11 bases. The chain's CDR3 is CASSLGGGPNQPQHF. Written as DNA, the CDR3 is TGTGCCAGCAGTTTAGGCGGGGGGCCCAATCAGCCCCAGCATTTT.

The chain has TRBV6-5 and TRBJ2-1, with a tentative D call TRBD1 (6 bases). V lost 7 bases to trimming and J lost 2 bases, with 12 bases between them. Germline values: CDR1 MNHEY, CDR2 SVGAGI. The CDR3 totals 14 residues. CDR3: CASTSGHPYNEQFF. For the CDR3, the DNA is TGTGCCAGCACCTCGGGACATCCCTACAATGAGCAGTTCTTC.

V gene TRBV7-2 combines with J gene TRBJ2-7; 9 bases fit TRBD2. Germline V gene lookup returns CDR1 SGHTA and CDR2 FQGNSA. V shed 1 base, J shed 6 bases, and the junction held 10 bases outside the gene matches. CDR3 length: 16 residues. This CDR3 is CASSLDMVAGVSEQYF. The CDR3 region has the DNA TGTGCCAGCAGCTTAGACATGGTAGCGGGAGTGAGCGAGCAGTACTTC.

This chain uses TRBV29-1 with TRBJ1-1; D not resolved. The germline CDR1 and CDR2 sequences are SQVTM and ANQGSEA. There are 13 residues in the CDR3. Deletions cut 6 bases from V and 3 bases from J, with 14 bases between. The CDR3 loop reads CSVDPSEDTEAFF. The DNA of the CDR3 is TGCAGCGTCGATCCCTCAGAGGACACTGAAGCTTTCTTT.

The chain is built from TRBV5-1 and TRBJ2-1; 8 nucleotides line up with TRBD2. The length of the CDR3 is 16 residues. Per germline, CDR1 SGHRS and CDR2 YFSETQ. V shed 4 bases and J 2 bases; nucleotides not matched to a gene: 8. CDR3 loop: CASSRTSGLPYNEQFF. The DNA for the CDR3 is TGCGCCAGCAGCCGAACTAGCGGCCTTCCCTACAATGAGCAGTTCTTC.

This chain joins TRBV7-9 and TRBJ2-2; 9 nucleotides align to TRBD2. This CDR3 comprises 15 residues. The V and J ends lost 3 bases and 4 bases, in that order; junction bases with no gene match: 3. Germline V CDR1 and CDR2: SEHNR, FQNEAQ (reference sequence). CDR3 sequence reads: CASSLGSGSTGELFF. CDR3 in DNA: TGTGCCAGCAGCTTGGGTAGCGGGAGCACCGGGGAGCTGTTTTTT.

V and J are TRBV28 and TRBJ2-5; 10 nucleotides line up with TRBD2. CDR3 size: 14 residues. Per germline, CDR1 MDHEN and CDR2 SYDVKM. The ends lost 7 bases at V and 2 bases at J; junction bases unmatched: 4. The CDR3 protein is CASKVAGGQETQYF. The CDR3 DNA reads as TGTGCCAGCAAAGTAGCGGGAGGACAAGAGACCCAGTACTTC.

Remarks on this clone: Other DNA sequences in this specimen translate into the identical CDR3. The V and J genes are TRBV27 and TRBJ2-2; 8 bases agree with TRBD1. With V trimmed by 6 bases and J by 2 bases, 5 bases remained unmatched. The CDR3 is 15 residues long. From germline, CDR1 is MNHEY and CDR2 SMNVEV (reference sequence). The CDR3 loop reads CASRFRGRNTGELFF. As DNA, the CDR3 is TGTGCCAGCAGATTCAGGGGGCGAAACACCGGGGAGCTGTTTTTT.